The clone carrying this T cell receptor (beta chain) was counted at least ten times. Its antigen is currently unknown. The length of the CDR3 is 15 residues. Trimming took 4 bases from V and 4 from J, leaving 16 bases between them. Germline V gives CDR1 SGDLS, CDR2 YYNGEE. This entry belongs to a study of molecular identifiers for immune sequencing clone quantification. Study-wide findings and caveats: Clones above 20 RNA copies contained over 99% of effector molecules and under 1% of naive molecules. Spiked TCR RNA from one Jurkat cell reportedly showed up when mixed among one million naive cells.

Bulk TCR library preparation followed previously described methods with listed TCR primers. TCRdb re-analysed the PCR reads in MiXCR, keeping a single row per CDR3 protein. The sample holds about 320,000 distinct CDR3 sequences; about a fifth are singletons and the top ten take roughly 0.86%. This clonotype was sampled from a human donor in good health. Some libraries in this study had Jurkat cell RNA spiked in. The rearrangement uses TRBV9 and TRBJ2-3, with D perhaps matching TRBD1 or TRBD2 (5 bases each). Sequencing used naive CD8+ T cells from blood, with Jurkat cell RNA spiked in. Described subset: FACS-sorted CD8+CD4-CCR7+CD45RA+ naive T cells. The CDR3 is CASSSPGRRPDTQYF. CDR3 DNA sequence: TGTGCCAGCAGCTCTCCGGGACGGCGGCCAGATACGCAGTATTTT.